Listed below are T cell receptor beta chains from one sample, sequenced in a study of technical replicates of blood from a handful of donors. The protocol was immunoSEQ multiplex PCR, while the TCRdb copy is restricted to in-frame clones and leaves out a portion. The data contain 84,000 or so clones, 97% of them singletons. The sequenced sample was T cells isolated from PBMCs. The source of these receptors is a human donor in good health. Each CDR3 is given with its conserved first and last residue. The order of the fields is J gene, D gene, clone size, V gene, CDR3 protein, CDR3 DNA. A D gene is named only where the DNA matches it firmly. Size values are once, few and many counts, or a class for expanded clones, and some rows have none.

j_gene: TRBJ2-1; d_gene: TRBD1; abundance: -; v_gene: TRBV7-9; CDR3aa: CASSSGQGPWNEQFF; CDR3nt: TGTGCCAGCAGCTCCGGACAGGGACCCTGGAATGAGCAGTTCTTC
j_gene: TRBJ2-7; d_gene: TRBD1; abundance: -; v_gene: TRBV10-1; CDR3aa: CASSEGGQVSEQYF; CDR3nt: TGCGCCAGCAGTGAAGGGGGACAGGTCTCCGAGCAGTACTTC
j_gene: TRBJ2-7; d_gene: TRBD2; abundance: -; v_gene: TRBV7-8; CDR3aa: CASSTSGRGAQQYF; CDR3nt: TGTGCCAGCAGCACTAGCGGGCGGGGGGCTCAGCAGTACTTC
j_gene: TRBJ2-7; d_gene: -; abundance: -; v_gene: TRBV2; CDR3aa: CASSEPGLYEQYF; CDR3nt: TGTGCCAGCAGTGAACCGGGGTTGTACGAGCAGTACTTC
j_gene: TRBJ2-3; d_gene: TRBD1; abundance: -; v_gene: TRBV19; CDR3aa: CASSRQGINTDTQYF; CDR3nt: TGTGCCAGTAGTAGACAGGGGATAAACACAGATACGCAGTATTTT
j_gene: TRBJ1-5; d_gene: TRBD1; abundance: -; v_gene: TRBV29-1; CDR3aa: CSVVADRDQPQHF; CDR3nt: TGCAGCGTTGTGGCGGACAGGGATCAGCCCCAGCATTTT
j_gene: TRBJ2-2; d_gene: TRBD2; abundance: -; v_gene: TRBV5-1; CDR3aa: CASSLPGGGTGELFF; CDR3nt: TGCGCCAGCAGCTTGCCTGGGGGGGGCACCGGGGAGCTGTTTTTT
j_gene: TRBJ2-6; d_gene: TRBD1; abundance: -; v_gene: TRBV27; CDR3aa: CASSIGTGGSGANVLTF; CDR3nt: TGTGCCAGCAGTATTGGGACAGGGGGCTCTGGGGCCAACGTCCTGACTTTC
j_gene: TRBJ2-3; d_gene: TRBD2; abundance: -; v_gene: TRBV10-1; CDR3aa: CASSEGTRGTDTQYF; CDR3nt: TGCGCCAGCAGTGAGGGGACTAGAGGCACAGATACGCAGTATTTT
j_gene: TRBJ2-1; d_gene: TRBD1; abundance: -; v_gene: TRBV6-4; CDR3aa: CASSDGQGGYNEQFF; CDR3nt: TGTGCCAGCAGTGACGGACAGGGGGGTTACAATGAGCAGTTCTTC
j_gene: TRBJ2-7; d_gene: -; abundance: -; v_gene: TRBV5-1; CDR3aa: CASSPDAGGSYEQYF; CDR3nt: TGCGCCAGCAGCCCGGATGCCGGGGGAAGCTACGAGCAGTACTTC
j_gene: TRBJ2-1; d_gene: TRBD1; abundance: -; v_gene: TRBV5-1; CDR3aa: CASSLWAGTGYNEQFF; CDR3nt: TGCGCCAGCAGCTTGTGGGCCGGGACAGGCTACAATGAGCAGTTCTTC
j_gene: TRBJ2-7; d_gene: TRBD1; abundance: -; v_gene: TRBV15; CDR3aa: CATSRGRDSIYEQYF; CDR3nt: TGTGCCACCAGCAGAGGTAGGGACAGTATCTACGAGCAGTACTTC
j_gene: TRBJ1-5; d_gene: TRBD1; abundance: -; v_gene: TRBV29-1; CDR3aa: CSVGGTGVDQPQHF; CDR3nt: TGCAGCGTTGGGGGGACAGGGGTGGATCAGCCCCAGCATTTT
j_gene: TRBJ1-4; d_gene: TRBD1; abundance: -; v_gene: TRBV5-1; CDR3aa: CASSSQGAVTNEKLFF; CDR3nt: TGCGCCAGCAGCTCCCAGGGGGCGGTTACTAATGAAAAACTGTTTTTT
j_gene: TRBJ2-7; d_gene: TRBD1; abundance: -; v_gene: TRBV7-6; CDR3aa: CASSLGDRDTYEQYF; CDR3nt: TGTGCCAGCAGCTTGGGGGACAGAGATACCTACGAGCAGTACTTC
j_gene: TRBJ2-5; d_gene: TRBD2; abundance: -; v_gene: TRBV9; CDR3aa: CASSVSGGAIETQYF; CDR3nt: TGTGCCAGCAGCGTTAGCGGGGGGGCAATCGAGACCCAGTACTTC
j_gene: TRBJ1-1; d_gene: TRBD1; abundance: once; v_gene: TRBV7-9; CDR3aa: CASSLGEGRDREAFF; CDR3nt: TGTGCCAGCAGCTTAGGAGAGGGCAGGGACAGGGAAGCTTTCTTT
j_gene: TRBJ2-5; d_gene: -; abundance: once; v_gene: TRBV2; CDR3aa: CASLTGQETQYF; CDR3nt: TGTGCCAGCCTCACAGGACAAGAGACCCAGTACTTC
j_gene: TRBJ2-7; d_gene: TRBD2; abundance: -; v_gene: TRBV27; CDR3aa: CASSLSSGTSGTSYEQYF; CDR3nt: TGTGCCAGCAGTTTATCATCCGGGACTAGCGGGACCTCCTACGAGCAGTACTTC
j_gene: TRBJ2-7; d_gene: TRBD2; abundance: -; v_gene: TRBV15; CDR3aa: CATRPTSGSSYEQYF; CDR3nt: TGTGCCACCAGACCTACTAGCGGGAGCTCCTACGAGCAGTACTTC
j_gene: TRBJ2-1; d_gene: TRBD2; abundance: -; v_gene: TRBV7-9; CDR3aa: CASSLEASGVNEQFF; CDR3nt: TGTGCCAGCAGCTTAGAGGCTAGCGGGGTTAATGAGCAGTTCTTC
j_gene: TRBJ2-1; d_gene: -; abundance: -; v_gene: TRBV23-1; CDR3aa: CASSLIGSAGRVKRLVSYNEQFF; CDR3nt: TGCGCCAGCAGTCTAATCGGGTCGGCAGGGCGGGTTAAGAGACTAGTATCCTACAATGAGCAGTTCTTC
j_gene: TRBJ2-3; d_gene: TRBD1; abundance: -; v_gene: TRBV6-1; CDR3aa: CASSGQGPDTQYF; CDR3nt: TGTGCCAGCAGTGGACAGGGGCCAGATACGCAGTATTTT
j_gene: TRBJ2-1; d_gene: -; abundance: -; v_gene: TRBV4-2; CDR3aa: CASSQDRVPYNEQFF; CDR3nt: TGTGCCAGCAGCCAAGACAGGGTCCCCTACAATGAGCAGTTCTTC
j_gene: TRBJ2-2; d_gene: TRBD2; abundance: -; v_gene: TRBV7-3; CDR3aa: CASSWLAGGDTGELFF; CDR3nt: TGTGCCAGCAGCTGGCTAGCGGGGGGTGACACCGGGGAGCTGTTTTTT
j_gene: TRBJ2-3; d_gene: -; abundance: -; v_gene: TRBV27; CDR3aa: CASSLSMRHPGTTDTQYF; CDR3nt: TGTGCCAGCAGTTTATCAATGCGGCACCCGGGTACCACAGATACGCAGTATTTT
j_gene: TRBJ1-4; d_gene: -; abundance: -; v_gene: TRBV25-1; CDR3aa: CASTSRFATNEKLFF; CDR3nt: TGTGCCAGCACCTCCCGGTTTGCAACTAATGAAAAACTGTTTTTT
j_gene: TRBJ2-2; d_gene: TRBD1; abundance: -; v_gene: TRBV9; CDR3aa: CASSQGGQNTGELFF; CDR3nt: TGTGCCAGCAGCCAAGGGGGCCAGAACACCGGGGAGCTGTTTTTT
j_gene: TRBJ2-5; d_gene: TRBD2; abundance: -; v_gene: TRBV30; CDR3aa: CAWSVGAGWETQYF; CDR3nt: TGTGCCTGGAGCGTAGGAGCGGGATGGGAGACCCAGTACTTC